This T cell receptor (beta chain) was sequenced during a study of post-analysis software for immune sequencing data. Study-wide results and limits: Patients carried roughly 5 TRBV segments more frequently than controls did, and TRBV5-6, TRBV5-1 and TRBV20-1 were among them.

Researchers reported that TCR beta cDNA libraries carried unique molecular identifiers. With roughly 0.9 to 10 million T cells as the source, some 510,000 cDNA molecules resulted. TCRdb processed the PCR reads anew with MiXCR; each CDR3 protein has one entry. The sample holds 600,000 to 750,000 distinct CDR3 sequences, approximately 60% seen once. As to this clonotype: What it binds is unknown.

V lost 7 bases and J lost 8, with 20 bases in between. Germline CDR1 MNHEY, CDR2 SVGAGI. The CDR3 has 14 amino acids. The receptor comes from a girl aged 2 to 9 with multiple sclerosis. The chain joins TRBV6-5 to TRBJ1-2; no definite D call. The sample consisted of blood. In DNA form, the CDR3 reads TGTGCCAGCAAGCCCCTCCAGCGTCGCTGGGGCTACACCTTC. It codes for CASKPLQRRWGYTF.